These T cell receptor beta chains were read from a single sample in a study of cytomegalovirus exposure and HLA in healthy donors. The data were produced by immunoSEQ multiplex PCR, yet TCRdb's version contains in-frame clones alone and is incomplete. The table has 120,000 to 150,000 clones, roughly 75% seen once. Sequenced sample: PBMCs. The receptors derive from a middle-aged man in good health and CMV-seronegative. Both conserved end residues are part of each CDR3. A D gene is named only where the DNA matches it firmly. Part of the rows lack a size; the others show once, few, many or a class for expanded clones.

j_call: TRBJ1-1
d_call: .
v_call: TRBV7-9
clone_size: once
cdr3_nt: TGTGCCAGCAGCTTAGGTCTCGGGGGGCAGGGTCGGGGTACTGAAGCTTTCTTT
cdr3_aa: CASSLGLGGQGRGTEAFF

j_call: TRBJ1-6
d_call: .
v_call: TRBV9
clone_size: .
cdr3_nt: TGTGCCAGCAGCGTAGGGATCGGAGGGAACAACTCACCCCTCCACTTT
cdr3_aa: CASSVGIGGNNSPLHF

j_call: TRBJ2-5
d_call: TRBD2
v_call: TRBV9
clone_size: .
cdr3_nt: TGTGCCAGCAGCGTGACTAGCAGGGCGGAGACCCAGTACTTC
cdr3_aa: CASSVTSRAETQYF

j_call: TRBJ2-7
d_call: .
v_call: TRBV30
clone_size: .
cdr3_nt: TGTGCCTGGAGTGGCGAGGGTATCGTCACCTACGAGCAGTACTTC
cdr3_aa: CAWSGEGIVTYEQYF

j_call: TRBJ2-5
d_call: .
v_call: TRBV4-1
clone_size: .
cdr3_nt: TGCGCCAGCAGCCTACAGGGCGGGGGCTGGGTGGAGACCCAGTACTTC
cdr3_aa: CASSLQGGGWVETQYF

j_call: TRBJ1-5
d_call: .
v_call: TRBV7-8
clone_size: .
cdr3_nt: TGTGCCAGCAGCTCCTTTCGGCCCGGGGGAAGGAGCAATCAGCCCCAGCATTTT
cdr3_aa: CASSSFRPGGRSNQPQHF

j_call: TRBJ2-1
d_call: .
v_call: TRBV2
clone_size: .
cdr3_nt: TGTGCCAGCAGTCGTTACAATGAGCAGTTCTTC
cdr3_aa: CASSRYNEQFF

j_call: TRBJ2-3
d_call: TRBD1
v_call: TRBV28
clone_size: .
cdr3_nt: TGTGCCAGCAATTCCGGGACAGACACAGATACGCAGTATTTT
cdr3_aa: CASNSGTDTDTQYF

j_call: TRBJ1-1
d_call: TRBD1
v_call: TRBV9
clone_size: .
cdr3_nt: TGTGCCAGCAGCGGACAGGGGGCGCGGACTGAAGCTTTCTTT
cdr3_aa: CASSGQGARTEAFF

j_call: TRBJ1-4
d_call: .
v_call: TRBV9
clone_size: .
cdr3_nt: TGTGCCAGCAGCGCAGATGGGGCCTATAATGAAAAACTGTTTTTT
cdr3_aa: CASSADGAYNEKLFF

j_call: TRBJ1-5
d_call: TRBD1
v_call: TRBV7-2
clone_size: once
cdr3_nt: TGTGCCAGCAGCTGGGGACAGGGGGGGAGTGGGCCCCAGCATTTT
cdr3_aa: CASSWGQGGSGPQHF

j_call: TRBJ1-3
d_call: .
v_call: TRBV4-1
clone_size: .
cdr3_nt: TGCGCCAGCAGCCAAGTCGGGGTATCCAAATCTGGAAACACCATATATTTT
cdr3_aa: CASSQVGVSKSGNTIYF

j_call: TRBJ2-5
d_call: TRBD2
v_call: TRBV28
clone_size: .
cdr3_nt: TGTGCCAGCAGTTTAGGGGGACTAGGGGGGCAAGAGACCCAGTACTTC
cdr3_aa: CASSLGGLGGQETQYF

j_call: TRBJ1-1
d_call: TRBD1
v_call: TRBV5-1
clone_size: .
cdr3_nt: TGCGCCAGCAGCGATATACAGGGGGCTGAAGCTTTCTTT
cdr3_aa: CASSDIQGAEAFF

j_call: TRBJ2-3
d_call: TRBD2
v_call: TRBV5-5
clone_size: .
cdr3_nt: TGTGCCAGCAGCTTCCATGCGGGGGGGCAAGATACGCAGTATTTT
cdr3_aa: CASSFHAGGQDTQYF

j_call: TRBJ1-6
d_call: .
v_call: TRBV7-9
clone_size: .
cdr3_nt: TGTTCCAGCAGAGAGTATCTAGGGGCTTCAGAATCACCCCTCCACTTT
cdr3_aa: CSSREYLGASESPLHF

j_call: TRBJ1-6
d_call: TRBD1
v_call: TRBV4-1
clone_size: once
cdr3_nt: TGCGCCAGCAGCTCGCCGGGACAGGGACCCTATAATTCACCCCTCCACTTT
cdr3_aa: CASSSPGQGPYNSPLHF

j_call: TRBJ1-5
d_call: .
v_call: TRBV5-4
clone_size: .
cdr3_nt: TGTGCCAGCAGCTTGAAGGGGCAGCCCCAGCATTTT
cdr3_aa: CASSLKGQPQHF

j_call: TRBJ1-1
d_call: .
v_call: TRBV29-1
clone_size: once
cdr3_nt: TGCAGCGCCCCCATGGCCGGACCCAGGGCCACTGAAGCTTTCTTT
cdr3_aa: CSAPMAGPRATEAFF

j_call: TRBJ2-7
d_call: TRBD1
v_call: TRBV11-2
clone_size: .
cdr3_nt: TGTGCCAGCAGCTTAGCTGTGGCAGGGGGCATTTACGAGCAGTACTTC
cdr3_aa: CASSLAVAGGIYEQYF

j_call: TRBJ2-1
d_call: .
v_call: TRBV28
clone_size: .
cdr3_nt: TGTGCCAGCAGTGGGTATATTCAGGGTGAGCAGTTCTTC
cdr3_aa: CASSGYIQGEQFF

j_call: TRBJ1-2
d_call: TRBD1
v_call: TRBV6-1
clone_size: .
cdr3_nt: TGTGCCAGCAGTTCACAGGGGACTGACTATGGCTACACCTTC
cdr3_aa: CASSSQGTDYGYTF

j_call: TRBJ1-1
d_call: .
v_call: TRBV15
clone_size: .
cdr3_nt: TGTGCCACCAGCAGAGTGGGGGGATTAACTGAAGCTTTCTTT
cdr3_aa: CATSRVGGLTEAFF

j_call: TRBJ1-5
d_call: .
v_call: TRBV5-5
clone_size: .
cdr3_nt: TGTGCCAGCAGCCCTGGGGGAGGGGGGAGGGATCAGCCCCAGCATTTT
cdr3_aa: CASSPGGGGRDQPQHF

j_call: TRBJ1-2
d_call: TRBD1
v_call: TRBV28
clone_size: .
cdr3_nt: TGTGCCAGCAGTTCTCACGGACAGGGCACCCACTATGGCTACACCTTC
cdr3_aa: CASSSHGQGTHYGYTF

j_call: TRBJ1-1
d_call: .
v_call: TRBV15
clone_size: .
cdr3_nt: TGTGCCACCAGCAGAGTGGATCCCCCGAGGGCTTTCTTT
cdr3_aa: CATSRVDPPRAFF